The source of this T cell receptor (beta chain) is a study of T cell responses to AZD1222 COVID-19 vaccine. The overall study: Second doses that came at about 4 or about 12 weeks were put together.

Germline CDR1 reads MNHEY; CDR2 reads SVGAGI. CDR3 size: 15 residues. V was pared by 4 bases and J by 7 bases, with 19 bases between. Profiling relied on immunoSEQ multiplex PCR, and the TCRdb table lists in-frame clones only, not all of them. In the table there are 80,000 to 100,000 clones, just over 90% of which are singletons. Worth noting for this clone: Its antigen is not known.

Study-wide results and caveats: Clonal diversity was possibly underestimated, and the donors were mostly white British, with more females. Repertoire samples came only from after the peak T cell response.

The TCR was taken from an adult in good health. The chain joins TRBV6-5 to TRBJ1-2; tentatively, D is TRBD1 (5 bases). The material was peripheral blood, obtained on day 0 of AZD1222 vaccination. CDR3 protein: CASSSIGTTRAGYTF. The CDR3 DNA reads as TGTGCCAGCAGTTCCATCGGGACCACCAGAGCTGGCTACACCTTC.